Listed below are T cell receptor beta chains from one sample, sequenced in a study of beta chain features in type 1 diabetes. TCRdb keeps only in-frame clones here, not all; method: immunoSEQ multiplex PCR. The data contain roughly 53,000 clones, around 40% of them seen just once; the ten biggest clones take up approximately 1.4%. Input material: Tregs from blood. The receptors shown here come from a young man with type 1 diabetes. The CDR3 runs from the conserved cysteine through the conserved F or W. Fields, in order: V gene, D gene, clone size, J gene, CDR3 protein, CDR3 DNA. A D gene is named only where the DNA matches it firmly. The size entry is marked missing in some rows and otherwise reads once, few, many or a size class.

v_gene: TRBV9
d_gene: NA
abundance: few
j_gene: TRBJ2-7
CDR3aa: CASSVGGPSSYEQYF
CDR3nt: TGTGCCAGCAGCGTAGGCGGGCCGAGCTCCTACGAGCAGTACTTC

v_gene: TRBV7-2
d_gene: NA
abundance: once
j_gene: TRBJ2-3
CDR3aa: CASSLAMSTDTQYF
CDR3nt: TGTGCCAGCAGCTTAGCCATGAGCACAGATACGCAGTATTTT

v_gene: TRBV6-5
d_gene: NA
abundance: NA
j_gene: TRBJ1-2
CDR3aa: CASSRYSYSNYGYTF
CDR3nt: TGTGCCAGCAGTCGATACAGCTACTCTAACTATGGCTACACCTTC

v_gene: TRBV18
d_gene: TRBD2
abundance: NA
j_gene: TRBJ2-7
CDR3aa: CASSRGSSGSSEQYF
CDR3nt: TGTGCCAGCTCACGCGGTTCTAGCGGGAGTTCCGAGCAGTACTTC

v_gene: TRBV30
d_gene: TRBD2
abundance: once
j_gene: TRBJ2-7
CDR3aa: CAWSESLAGTYYEQYF
CDR3nt: TGTGCCTGGAGTGAAAGTCTAGCGGGGACATACTACGAGCAGTACTTC

v_gene: TRBV18
d_gene: TRBD1
abundance: few
j_gene: TRBJ2-5
CDR3aa: CASSTGTGQETQYF
CDR3nt: TGTGCCAGCTCAACCGGGACAGGCCAAGAGACCCAGTACTTC

v_gene: TRBV7-3
d_gene: NA
abundance: NA
j_gene: TRBJ2-1
CDR3aa: CASSLFPANNEQFF
CDR3nt: TGTGCCAGCAGCTTATTTCCAGCGAACAATGAGCAGTTCTTC

v_gene: TRBV15
d_gene: TRBD1
abundance: NA
j_gene: TRBJ1-2
CDR3aa: CATSRSDRNYGYTF
CDR3nt: TGTGCCACCAGCAGATCGGACAGGAACTATGGCTACACCTTC

v_gene: TRBV7-3
d_gene: TRBD2
abundance: few
j_gene: TRBJ2-1
CDR3aa: CASSSLPQGLAGSRNEQFF
CDR3nt: TGTGCCAGCAGCTCGCTACCCCAAGGACTAGCAGGTAGTAGAAATGAGCAGTTCTTC

v_gene: TRBV10-3
d_gene: NA
abundance: few
j_gene: TRBJ1-1
CDR3aa: CATIMTGVAEAFF
CDR3nt: TGTGCCACGATAATGACAGGCGTCGCTGAAGCTTTCTTT

v_gene: TRBV5-1
d_gene: TRBD1
abundance: NA
j_gene: TRBJ2-3
CDR3aa: CASSPQGEQTDTQYF
CDR3nt: TGCGCCAGCAGCCCCCAGGGGGAACAGACAGATACGCAGTATTTT

v_gene: TRBV5-1
d_gene: NA
abundance: few
j_gene: TRBJ1-5
CDR3aa: CASSLGSSNQPQHF
CDR3nt: TGCGCCAGCAGCTTGGGTAGCAGCAATCAGCCCCAGCATTTT

v_gene: TRBV9
d_gene: TRBD1
abundance: NA
j_gene: TRBJ2-1
CDR3aa: CASSPRSFLGQGTPYNEQFF
CDR3nt: TGTGCCAGCAGCCCGCGATCGTTTTTGGGACAGGGGACCCCATACAATGAGCAGTTCTTC

v_gene: TRBV7-8
d_gene: NA
abundance: NA
j_gene: TRBJ1-4
CDR3aa: CASSWTVPYEKLFF
CDR3nt: TGTGCCAGCAGCTGGACAGTCCCCTATGAAAAACTGTTTTTT

v_gene: TRBV5-1
d_gene: TRBD2
abundance: once
j_gene: TRBJ2-1
CDR3aa: CASRPGTSSPPKYNEQFF
CDR3nt: TGCGCCAGCAGGCCCGGGACTAGTTCCCCGCCTAAGTACAATGAGCAGTTCTTC

v_gene: TRBV28
d_gene: NA
abundance: NA
j_gene: TRBJ2-1
CDR3aa: CASSSLTGDGYNEQFF
CDR3nt: TGTGCCAGCAGTTCCCTGACGGGAGACGGTTACAATGAGCAGTTCTTC

v_gene: TRBV18
d_gene: NA
abundance: few
j_gene: TRBJ1-3
CDR3aa: CASSPSREGGNTIYF
CDR3nt: TGTGCCAGCTCACCATCTCGGGAGGGAGGAAACACCATATATTTT

v_gene: TRBV7-2
d_gene: NA
abundance: NA
j_gene: TRBJ2-6
CDR3aa: CASSLAGARLSGANVLTF
CDR3nt: TGTGCCAGCAGCTTAGCTGGAGCTCGGCTCTCTGGGGCCAACGTCCTGACTTTC

v_gene: TRBV5-4
d_gene: TRBD2
abundance: NA
j_gene: TRBJ2-7
CDR3aa: CASSSFAGGDSKYF
CDR3nt: TGTGCCAGCAGCTCGTTTGCGGGGGGGGATTCGAAGTACTTC

v_gene: TRBV7-7
d_gene: NA
abundance: NA
j_gene: TRBJ2-5
CDR3aa: CASSLNSRTQETQYF
CDR3nt: TGTGCTAGCAGCTTAAATTCCAGGACTCAAGAGACCCAGTACTTC

v_gene: TRBV7-3
d_gene: NA
abundance: few
j_gene: TRBJ2-1
CDR3aa: CASSLFSATYNEQFF
CDR3nt: TGTGCCAGCAGCTTATTTAGCGCAACCTACAATGAGCAGTTCTTC

v_gene: TRBV9
d_gene: TRBD1
abundance: NA
j_gene: TRBJ2-1
CDR3aa: CASSPGQGNNEQFF
CDR3nt: TGTGCCAGCAGCCCGGGACAGGGTAATAATGAGCAGTTCTTC

v_gene: TRBV5-1
d_gene: TRBD2
abundance: few
j_gene: TRBJ2-1
CDR3aa: CASSLRASGSLGEQFF
CDR3nt: TGCGCCAGCAGCTTGCGGGCTAGCGGGAGCTTGGGTGAGCAGTTCTTC

v_gene: TRBV18
d_gene: TRBD1
abundance: NA
j_gene: TRBJ2-7
CDR3aa: CASSPRTGASYEQYF
CDR3nt: TGTGCCAGCTCACCGCGGACAGGGGCGTCCTACGAGCAGTACTTC

v_gene: TRBV27
d_gene: TRBD1
abundance: NA
j_gene: TRBJ1-2
CDR3aa: CASSLYAGGGYGYTF
CDR3nt: TGTGCCAGCAGTTTATATGCAGGGGGAGGCTATGGCTACACCTTC

v_gene: TRBV6-1
d_gene: TRBD2
abundance: few
j_gene: TRBJ2-7
CDR3aa: CASRPSGSNEQYF
CDR3nt: TGTGCCAGCAGGCCTAGCGGGAGCAACGAGCAGTACTTC

v_gene: TRBV18
d_gene: NA
abundance: NA
j_gene: TRBJ1-2
CDR3aa: CASSQQPQDKKNGYTF
CDR3nt: TGTGCCAGCTCACAGCAGCCCCAGGACAAGAAGAATGGCTACACCTTC

v_gene: TRBV9
d_gene: NA
abundance: few
j_gene: TRBJ2-3
CDR3aa: CASSKSSSASTDTQYF
CDR3nt: TGTGCCAGCAGCAAAAGTTCTAGTGCTAGCACAGATACGCAGTATTTT

v_gene: TRBV6-1
d_gene: TRBD2
abundance: NA
j_gene: TRBJ2-7
CDR3aa: CASTGAGTYEQYF
CDR3nt: TGTGCCAGCACCGGAGCGGGAACCTACGAGCAGTACTTC

v_gene: TRBV7-3
d_gene: TRBD2
abundance: few
j_gene: TRBJ2-1
CDR3aa: CASSLPERGGSYNEQFF
CDR3nt: TGTGCCAGCAGCTTACCGGAACGGGGGGGCTCCTACAATGAGCAGTTCTTC

v_gene: TRBV11-2
d_gene: NA
abundance: few
j_gene: TRBJ2-7
CDR3aa: CASSSEFEQYF
CDR3nt: TGTGCCAGCAGTAGCGAATTCGAGCAGTACTTC

v_gene: TRBV5-4
d_gene: NA
abundance: NA
j_gene: TRBJ2-3
CDR3aa: CASSLVIFEQADTQYF
CDR3nt: TGTGCCAGCAGCTTGGTAATATTCGAGCAAGCAGATACGCAGTATTTT

v_gene: TRBV7-9
d_gene: TRBD1
abundance: few
j_gene: TRBJ1-5
CDR3aa: CASSRDSVIQPQHF
CDR3nt: TGTGCCAGCAGCCGGGACAGCGTAATTCAGCCCCAGCATTTT

v_gene: TRBV10-3
d_gene: NA
abundance: medium-sized
j_gene: TRBJ2-1
CDR3aa: CAISESIQETSYNEQFF
CDR3nt: TGTGCCATCAGTGAGTCTATACAGGAGACTTCCTACAATGAGCAGTTCTTC

v_gene: TRBV28
d_gene: NA
abundance: few
j_gene: TRBJ2-7
CDR3aa: CASSPRQAYEQYF
CDR3nt: TGTGCCAGCAGTCCTCGACAGGCCTACGAGCAGTACTTC

v_gene: TRBV7-2
d_gene: NA
abundance: NA
j_gene: TRBJ1-2
CDR3aa: CASSLAGRAGGGYTF
CDR3nt: TGTGCCAGCAGCTTAGCGGGCAGGGCAGGAGGGGGCTACACCTTC

v_gene: TRBV6-6
d_gene: TRBD1
abundance: NA
j_gene: TRBJ1-2
CDR3aa: CASSSRTGERGYTF
CDR3nt: TGTGCCAGCAGTTCCCGGACAGGTGAAAGGGGCTACACCTTC

v_gene: TRBV19
d_gene: NA
abundance: NA
j_gene: TRBJ2-2
CDR3aa: CASSSRTPNTGELFF
CDR3nt: TGTGCCAGTAGTAGCCGTACACCGAACACCGGGGAGCTGTTTTTT

v_gene: TRBV7-8
d_gene: NA
abundance: NA
j_gene: TRBJ1-1
CDR3aa: CASSLGGSTEAFF
CDR3nt: TGTGCCAGCAGCTTGGGGGGGAGCACTGAAGCTTTCTTT

v_gene: TRBV19
d_gene: TRBD2
abundance: NA
j_gene: TRBJ2-1
CDR3aa: CASSISGRWDEQFF
CDR3nt: TGTGCCAGTAGTATTAGCGGGAGGTGGGATGAGCAGTTCTTC

v_gene: TRBV9
d_gene: NA
abundance: NA
j_gene: TRBJ1-5
CDR3aa: CASSVDSEQPQHF
CDR3nt: TGTGCCAGCAGCGTAGATAGCGAACAGCCCCAGCATTTT

v_gene: TRBV18
d_gene: NA
abundance: NA
j_gene: TRBJ2-5
CDR3aa: CASTTGETQYF
CDR3nt: TGTGCCAGCACCACCGGGGAGACCCAGTACTTC

v_gene: TRBV25-1
d_gene: TRBD1
abundance: few
j_gene: TRBJ2-2
CDR3aa: CASSDPRGPGELFF
CDR3nt: TGTGCCAGCAGTGACCCCAGGGGGCCCGGGGAGCTGTTTTTT

v_gene: TRBV5-5
d_gene: NA
abundance: NA
j_gene: TRBJ2-7
CDR3aa: CASSLASGYEQYF
CDR3nt: TGTGCCAGCAGCTTGGCTAGTGGATACGAGCAGTACTTC

v_gene: TRBV15
d_gene: TRBD2
abundance: NA
j_gene: TRBJ2-5
CDR3aa: CATSKGLAKETQYF
CDR3nt: TGTGCCACCAGCAAGGGACTAGCGAAAGAGACCCAGTACTTC

v_gene: TRBV6-5
d_gene: TRBD2
abundance: NA
j_gene: TRBJ2-5
CDR3aa: CASSLAGGQETQYF
CDR3nt: TGTGCCAGCAGTTTAGCGGGAGGACAAGAGACCCAGTACTTC

v_gene: TRBV29-1
d_gene: NA
abundance: once
j_gene: TRBJ1-4
CDR3aa: CSVEGTRDSSDEKLFF
CDR3nt: TGCAGCGTTGAGGGAACACGGGACTCGTCGGATGAAAAACTGTTTTTT

v_gene: TRBV28
d_gene: NA
abundance: few
j_gene: TRBJ1-1
CDR3aa: CASTSPSGAAQAFF
CDR3nt: TGTGCCAGCACCTCCCCCTCAGGGGCAGCGCAAGCTTTCTTT